This entry lists 15 T cell receptor beta chains sequenced from one sample in a study of somatic mutations in cytotoxic T cells in rheumatoid arthritis. The assay was immunoSEQ multiplex PCR, and TCRdb's table has in-frame clones only and misses some. Counted here are approximately 19,000 clones, 80% occurring once; the ten biggest clones make up 28%. The sequenced sample was CD8+ T cells sorted from blood. Receptor source: an adult with rheumatoid arthritis.

The chain recombines TRBV6-4 with TRBJ2-1, with a weak D call TRBD1 (5 bases). The CDR3 runs 14 residues. The germline CDR1 and CDR2 sequences are MRHNA and SNTAGT. V was trimmed by 4 bases and J by 14 bases, leaving 21 bases between them. For the CDR3, the DNA is TGTGCCAGCAGTGCGTGGCCAACGAGCGAACAGGAGTTCTTC. Protein product: CASSAWPTSEQEFF.

The chain combines TRBV28 with TRBJ1-2; D may be TRBD1 (5 bases). Germline V gene sequence: CDR1 MDHEN, CDR2 SYDVKM. The CDR3 is made up of 14 amino acids. Trimming took 3 bases from V and 8 from J, leaving 16 bases between them. The CDR3 DNA reads TGTGCCAGCAGTTTGGGGGGGTCGGTGGAAGGCTACACCTTC. Encoded protein: CASSLGGSVEGYTF.

The genes are TRBV27 and TRBJ1-2; possibly TRBD1 for D (5 bases). V was cut by 3 bases and J by 8 bases, with 16 bases left in between. Germline CDR1 reads MNHEY; CDR2 reads SMNVEV (reference sequence). The CDR3 extends over 14 amino acids. The DNA of the CDR3 is TGTGCCAGCAGTTTTCTCGGGACGTCCATAGGCTACACCTTC. Translated: CASSFLGTSIGYTF.

CDR3 sequence reads: CAWRGGLDGNEKLFF. The CDR3 DNA reads TGTGCCTGGAGGGGGGGACTCGACGGTAATGAAAAACTGTTTTTT. J is TRBJ1-4 and V is TRBV30, with a tentative D call TRBD1 (5 bases). Trimming pared 3 bases from V and 4 bases from J, leaving 15 bases between. The CDR3 length is 15 residues. Germline CDR1 and CDR2: GTSNPN and SVGIG (reference sequence).

The V gene is TRBV7-2, the J gene TRBJ2-1; D may correspond to TRBD1 or TRBD2 (6 bases each). Trimming left V 7 bases short and J 3 bases short, with 16 bases between. The CDR3 consists of 15 residues. The germline V gene encodes CDR1 SGHTA and CDR2 FQGNSA. The CDR3 spells CASIPGARRYNEQFF. The CDR3 coding sequence is TGTGCCAGCATACCGGGGGCCCGGCGCTACAATGAGCAGTTCTTC.

Turning to this clone: Its ends do not fully match the called genes, so a read error is possible. The rearrangement joins TRBV4-1 to TRBJ2-6; TRBD1 might be the D (6 bases). The CDR3 consists of 16 residues. CDR1 is MGHRA, CDR2 YSYEKL, per germline. CDR3 residues: CARSQEGRGSSNVLTF. In nucleotides, the CDR3 is TGCGCCAGGAGCCAAGAAGGCAGGGGAAGTTCCAACGTCCTGACTTTC.

The chain combines TRBV15 with TRBJ1-3; a weak D match, TRBD1 (5 bases). V was clipped by 4 bases and J by 0 bases, with 19 bases between them. In germline, CDR1 is LNHNV, CDR2 YYDKDF (reference sequence). The CDR3 has 18 amino acids. In DNA, the CDR3 is TGTGCCACCAGCACCGAAGGGTTTGACAGCTACTCTGGAAACACCATATATTTT. Residues: CATSTEGFDSYSGNTIYF.

The CDR3 here is CASRDRRGETQYF. CDR3 DNA sequence: TGTGCCAGCAGGGACCGGCGGGGAGAGACCCAGTACTTC. J is TRBJ2-5 and V is TRBV11-1, with a tentative D call TRBD2 (6 bases). The CDR3 loop spans 13 amino acids. The ends were cut back, 6 bases at V and 4 bases at J, with 12 bases in the middle. Germline V gene lookup returns CDR1 SGHAT and CDR2 FQDESV (reference sequence).

This chain uses TRBV18 with TRBJ2-2; D is unclear. The V end was cut by 6 bases, the J end by 0 bases, with 14 bases between. The CDR3 is 16 residues long. CDR1 is KGHSH, CDR2 LQKENI, per germline. The DNA of the CDR3 is TGTGCCAGCTCTTGTGAGTTCGGGCCGAACACCGGGGAGCTGTTTTTT. Translation gives CASSCEFGPNTGELFF.

The CDR3 sequence is CASSQDKTALGTDTQYF. The CDR3, as DNA: TGCGCCAGCAGCCAAGATAAGACGGCCCTCGGCACAGATACGCAGTATTTT. This chain joins TRBV4-1 and TRBJ2-3; D gene unclear. In germline, CDR1 is MGHRA, CDR2 YSYEKL. Trimming shortened V by 0 bases and J by 1 base, and 14 bases separated the two germline ends. The CDR3 extends over 17 amino acids.

V usage is TRBV7-2 and J usage is TRBJ1-1; no clear D gene. V was clipped by 1 base and J by 0 bases, with 12 bases between them. Germline CDR1 reads SGHTA; CDR2 reads FQGNSA. This CDR3 comprises 16 residues. The CDR3 region has the DNA TGTGCCAGCAGCTTAGTAGGCACACTCATGAACACTGAAGCTTTCTTT. Its translation is CASSLVGTLMNTEAFF.

This sequence joins TRBV5-5 and TRBJ1-3; D ambiguous. Germline V gene lookup returns CDR1 SGHKS and CDR2 YYEKEE (reference sequence). Trimming shortened V by 2 bases and J by 3 bases, and 3 bases separated the two germline ends. This CDR3 spans 12 amino acids. The CDR3 sequence is CASSFGGNTIYF. DNA for the CDR3: TGTGCCAGCAGCTTTGGTGGAAACACCATATATTTT.

This clone has just a few counts. The chain recombines TRBV29-1 with TRBJ2-3; D is undetermined. CDR3 size: 12 residues. Per germline, CDR1 SQVTM and CDR2 ANQGSEA. With 8 bases removed from V and 0 bases from J, the gap between germline ends came to 9 bases. CDR3 amino acids: CSLGPSTDTQYF. As DNA, the CDR3 is TGCAGCTTAGGACCTAGCACAGATACGCAGTATTTT.

The chain uses TRBV2 and TRBJ2-6; 9 bases are shared with TRBD2. The CDR3 consists of 18 residues. Germline V gives CDR1 SNHLY, CDR2 FYNNEI. Losses at the gene ends were 6 bases for V and 3 bases for J; bases not matched to a gene: 12. The CDR3 region has the DNA TGTGCCAGCAGCCGGGGGGTAGCGGGAGTAATTGGGGCCAACGTCCTGACTTTC. It translates to CASSRGVAGVIGANVLTF.

This clone has only a few counts. The CDR3 coding sequence is TGTGCCAGCAGGGCGGGAAGGGGTGAGCAGTTCTTC. Translation gives CASRAGRGEQFF. The rearrangement links TRBV9 to TRBJ2-1; possible D gene TRBD2, 6 bases. The CDR3 sequence is 12 residues long. V lost 5 bases, J lost 9 bases, and 12 bases lay in between. Germline V gene lookup returns CDR1 SGDLS and CDR2 YYNGEE.